This TCR beta chain is from a study of blood T cell repertoires in COVID-19. In the study overall: T cells, B-cell-depleted T cells, or PBMCs supplied cDNA or gDNA.

The CDR3 sequence is 18 residues long. The germline V gene encodes CDR1 SGHTA and CDR2 FQGNSA. V lost 2 bases, J lost 0 bases, and 19 bases lay in between. How the authors handled the data: Using reference gene primer amplification, nucleated cell counts were estimated. Clones were read by immunoSEQ multiplex PCR, and TCRdb kept only the in-frame ones, dropping some. V, J and clone size were drawn from that table, and D and trimming were deduced from the DNA. The repertoire consists of about 130,000 clones, with approximately 82% occurring once and the leading ten covering around 4.1%. The chain employs TRBV7-2 and TRBJ1-1; D is undetermined. Source material: peripheral blood. The clonotype was recovered from a woman aged 45-65 years with acute or convalescent COVID-19. CDR3 sequence (DNA): TGTGCCAGCAGCTTATTCCCGAGGAGACGGCGGATGAACACTGAAGCTTTCTTT. It translates to CASSLFPRRRRMNTEAFF.